The 25 T cell receptor beta chains reported below all come from one sample, sequenced in a study of T cells in Graves' hyperthyroidism and ophthalmopathy. The TCR beta CDR3 regions underwent amplification using RNA transcripts as the source. Researchers ran a first-round RT-PCR on the TCR CDR3 using the HTBI primer set. From the multiplex PCR reads, TCRdb called clonotypes with MiXCR, one entry per CDR3 protein. The sample contains hundreds of thousands of distinct CDR3 sequences, 15% of which appear only once. The sample taken for sequencing was blood. Every receptor here comes from a woman in her thirties with Graves' hyperthyroidism.

Turning to this clonotype: A read error is possible here, since a much larger clone lies one base away. Without the conserved terminal phenylalanine or tryptophan, this CDR3 likely stems from a read error. This chain uses TRBV7-2 with TRBJ2-7; TRBD2 aligns across 12 bases. Trimming at V came to 1 base and at J to 0 bases, leaving 4 bases not matched to a gene. Looked up from germline, CDR1 is SGHTA and CDR2 is FQGNSA. This CDR3 has 17 amino acids. The CDR3 protein is CASSLGGTSGYSYEQYL. In nucleotides, the CDR3 is TGTGCCAGCAGCTTAGGGGGGACTAGCGGGTACTCCTACGAGCAGTACCTC.

This clonotype was seen a handful of times. This chain joins TRBV11-2 and TRBJ2-7, with TRBD2 matching over 13 bases. CDR3 size: 15 residues. V gave up 5 bases and J gave up 5 bases; unmatched junction bases: 6. Germline V gene sequence: CDR1 SGHAT, CDR2 FQNNGV. CDR3 sequence (DNA): TGTGCCAGCAGCCTACTAGGACTAGCGGGAGACGAGCAGTACTTC. This translates into CASSLLGLAGDEQYF.

This clonotype showed up just a few times. V is TRBV6-1 and J is TRBJ1-5, with D possibly TRBD1 on 5 matching bases. CDR3 length equals 15 residues. The germline CDR1 and CDR2 sequences are MNHNS and SASEGT. V lost 2 bases and J 11 bases, leaving 19 bases between the germline ends. The CDR3 is CASSERARVGAAQHF. The CDR3 bases are TGTGCCAGCAGTGAACGGGCCAGGGTGGGAGCGGCCCAGCATTTT.

The gene calls are TRBV20-1 and TRBJ2-1; the match to TRBD2 covers 8 bases. With V trimmed by 2 bases and J by 2 bases, 8 bases remained unmatched. Germline V gene data show CDR1 as DFQATT and CDR2 as SNEGSKA (reference sequence). This CDR3 comprises 16 residues. The CDR3 loop is CSARITSGWAYNEQFF. The DNA of the CDR3 is TGCAGTGCTAGAATAACTAGCGGATGGGCCTACAATGAGCAGTTCTTC.

This clonotype appeared many times. The chain recombines TRBV5-1 with TRBJ2-4, with a possible D match to TRBD1 (5 bases). The CDR3 totals 16 residues. From germline, CDR1 is SGHRS and CDR2 YFSETQ. Trimming took off 0 bases at V and 9 bases at J, with 19 bases between the two ends. The CDR3, as DNA: TGCGCCAGCAGCTTGGCCGAACAACAGGAGACGGGCATTCAGTACTTC. Translation gives CASSLAEQQETGIQYF.

This clonotype was seen only a few times. This chain connects TRBV19 to TRBJ2-1; 8 positions match TRBD2. Per the germline V gene, CDR1 is LNHDA and CDR2 is SQIVND (reference sequence). The CDR3 totals 15 residues. J gave up 4 bases and V 0 bases, and 2 bases lay outside the gene matches. The CDR3 bases are TGTGCCAGTAGTATAGAGACGGGAGGGTACAATGAGCAGTTCTTC. This encodes CASSIETGGYNEQFF. The variable domain in full, completed from reference TRBV19 and TRBJ2-1, reads DGGITQSPKYLFRKEGQNVTLSCEQNLNHDAMYWYRQDPGQGLRLIYYSQIVNDFQKGDIAEGYSVSREKKESFPLTVTSAQKNPTAFYLCASSIETGGYNEQFFGPGTRLTVL.

The genes are TRBV6-4 and TRBJ2-2, with no clear D. Germline assignment: CDR1 MRHNA and CDR2 SNTAGT. V lost 4 bases, J lost 4 bases, and 10 bases lay in between. The CDR3 is 14 amino acids. This CDR3 reads CASSGSLGTGELFF. CDR3 coding DNA: TGTGCCAGCAGTGGGTCCTTGGGCACCGGGGAGCTGTTTTTT.

The rearrangement links TRBV5-1 to TRBJ1-1; unclear D gene. V was shortened by 4 bases and J by 0 bases, with 16 bases between the two germline ends. The CDR3 extends over 16 amino acids. Germline lookup yields CDR1 SGHRS and CDR2 YFSETQ. In DNA form, the CDR3 reads TGCGCCAGCAGCCCGAAAAGTGTCTCATTGAACACTGAAGCTTTCTTT. This gives the protein CASSPKSVSLNTEAFF.

There are a few counts of this clonotype. The chain combines TRBV11-2 with TRBJ2-2; D possibly corresponds to TRBD2 (5 bases). Germline CDR1 reads SGHAT; CDR2 reads FQNNGV. V lost 7 bases, J lost 6 bases, and 9 bases lay in between. CDR3 length equals 12 residues. The CDR3 region has the DNA TGTGCCAGCACCGGGGTTTCCGGGGAGCTGTTTTTT. Translation gives CASTGVSGELFF.

This clonotype was counted at least ten times. The chain employs TRBV18 and TRBJ2-1, with 8 nucleotides matching TRBD2. In germline, CDR1 is KGHSH, CDR2 LQKENI. The ends lost 2 bases at V and 7 bases at J; junction bases unmatched: 7. CDR3 length equals 15 residues. The CDR3 region is CASSPGSSGGNEQFF. The CDR3 DNA is TGTGCCAGCTCACCAGGCTCGAGCGGGGGTAATGAGCAGTTCTTC. The full variable domain, completed using reference TRBV18 and TRBJ2-1, is NAGVMQNPRHLVRRRGQEARLRCSPMKGHSHVYWYRQLPEEGLKFMVYLQKENIIDESGMPKERFSAEFPKEGPSILRIQQVVRGDSAAYFCASSPGSSGGNEQFFGPGTRLTVL.

This clonotype was counted only a few times. The V call is TRBV29-1, the J call TRBJ2-5; the D is unclear. Per germline, CDR1 SQVTM and CDR2 ANQGSEA. V dropped 8 bases and J dropped 3 bases, with 7 bases sitting between them. The CDR3 length is 10 residues. CDR3 loop: CSSREETQYF. In nucleotides, the CDR3 is TGCAGCTCCCGCGAAGAGACCCAGTACTTC.

The chain has TRBV20-1 and TRBJ2-5, with TRBD2 as a possible D gene (6 bases). Trimming removed 5 bases at V and 2 bases at J, with 9 bases between. The CDR3 consists of 12 residues. Germline loops: CDR1 DFQATT, CDR2 SNEGSKA (reference sequence). CDR3 nucleotides: TGCAGTGCTTGGAGGGGACAAGAGACCCAGTACTTC. Translated: CSAWRGQETQYF.

In its sample, this clonotype was seen a few times. The chain uses TRBV9 and TRBJ2-6; D not certain. V was cut by 4 bases and J by 0 bases, with 17 bases left in between. CDR3 length equals 18 residues. The germline CDR1 and CDR2 sequences are SGDLS and YYNGEE. CDR3 nucleotide sequence: TGTGCCAGCAGCCCCCCTGGCGGAGAGAACTCTGGGGCCAACGTCCTGACTTTC. It is translated as CASSPPGGENSGANVLTF.

The chain carries TRBV20-1 and TRBJ1-1, with D maybe TRBD1 (6 bases). Trimming took off 0 bases at V and 0 bases at J, with 11 bases between the two ends. The CDR3 runs 15 residues. Germline CDR1 and CDR2: DFQATT and SNEGSKA (reference sequence). CDR3 bases: TGCAGTGCTAGAGATCGGGGGGCCCTGAACACTGAAGCTTTCTTT. Protein: CSARDRGALNTEAFF.

This clonotype was seen just once. This rearrangement joins TRBV20-1 to TRBJ2-7; D unclear. This CDR3 comprises 14 residues. The germline CDR1 and CDR2 sequences are DFQATT and SNEGSKA (reference sequence). V gave up 2 bases and J gave up 6 bases, with 17 bases separating them. The CDR3 sequence: CSARYETTPSEQYF. The CDR3 DNA reads TGCAGTGCTAGATATGAGACAACCCCCAGCGAGCAGTACTTC.

The chain carries TRBV29-1 and TRBJ2-7; D perhaps matches TRBD2 (5 bases). CDR1 is SQVTM and CDR2 is ANQGSEA in the germline V gene. Trimming left V 3 bases short and J 0 bases short, with 12 bases between. The CDR3 runs to 14 residues. This CDR3 reads CSVEEGDYSYEQYF. The CDR3 bases are TGCAGCGTTGAGGAAGGCGACTACTCCTACGAGCAGTACTTC.

The table lists this clonotype with many counts. The chain combines TRBV30 with TRBJ2-1; either TRBD1 or TRBD2 may fit D (5 bases each). Per the germline V gene, CDR1 is GTSNPN and CDR2 is SVGIG (reference sequence). The CDR3 covers 13 residues. V was trimmed by 1 base and J by 8 bases, leaving 12 bases between them. The CDR3 DNA reads as TGTGCCTGGAGTGGGGGGAGATTGGATGAGCAGTTCTTC. This gives the protein CAWSGGRLDEQFF.

J is TRBJ2-7 and V is TRBV28; no definite D call. The CDR3 spans 12 residues. In germline, CDR1 is MDHEN, CDR2 SYDVKM. The V gene lost 6 bases and the J gene lost 7 bases, with 13 bases spanning the gap. The CDR3 region is CASSTLGREQYF. The CDR3 DNA follows: TGTGCCAGCAGCACCCTCGGCAGGGAGCAGTACTTC.

The CDR3 sequence is CASSLDTGDQPQHF. CDR3 DNA sequence: TGTGCCAGCAGCTTGGACACAGGGGATCAGCCCCAGCATTTT. V and J are TRBV5-5 and TRBJ1-5, with 7 bases that match TRBD1. CDR1 and CDR2 from the germline V gene are SGHKS and YYEKEE (reference sequence). The CDR3 has 14 residues. Losses at the gene ends were 0 bases for V and 5 bases for J; bases not matched to a gene: 2.

The V call is TRBV12-3 or TRBV12-4, the J call TRBJ2-7; 9 bases match TRBD2. CDR3 length: 14 residues. With V trimmed by 6 bases and J by 2 bases, 5 bases remained unmatched. The CDR3 here is CASRVSGGTYEQYF. The CDR3 DNA is TGTGCCAGCAGAGTTAGCGGGGGAACCTACGAGCAGTACTTC.

This clonotype was seen repeatedly, ten times or more. The chain links TRBV10-3 to TRBJ2-5; 10 nucleotides align to TRBD2. The CDR3 consists of 14 residues. Germline CDR1 is ENHRY and CDR2 is SYGVKD. V dropped 10 bases and J dropped 4; count of bases not matched to a gene: 9. As DNA, the CDR3 is TGTGCCACCACGCCAGCGGGAGGGATAGAGACCCAGTACTTC. This encodes CATTPAGGIETQYF.

V usage is TRBV7-9 and J usage is TRBJ1-2, with 10 bases lining up with TRBD1. Per germline, CDR1 SEHNR and CDR2 FQNEAQ (reference sequence). The CDR3 sequence is 15 residues long. V lost 2 bases to trimming and J lost 7 bases; unmatched junction nucleotides: 7. CDR3 nucleotides: TGTGCCAGCAGCTTACTGGACAGGGGGAATCGTGGCTACACCTTC. The encoded protein is CASSLLDRGNRGYTF.

This clonotype was seen many times. The J gene is TRBJ2-3, the V gene TRBV18, with no clear D. Germline CDR1 KGHSH, CDR2 LQKENI. This CDR3 is 15 amino acids long. The V and J ends lost 8 bases and 6 bases respectively, with 21 bases between them. The CDR3, as DNA: TGTGCCAGCACCTACCTCTCCCAAAAGTCCGATACGCAGTATTTT. It encodes CASTYLSQKSDTQYF.

This clonotype was seen a handful of times. The chain is built from TRBV5-4 and TRBJ2-7; 8 nucleotides agree with TRBD1. The CDR3 has 16 amino acids. Germline loops: CDR1 SGHNT, CDR2 YYREEE (reference sequence). V lost 4 bases and J lost 6; bases outside the gene matches: 15. CDR3 DNA: TGTGCCAGCAGCCCTGCCTATAGGACAGGGAGTAGCGAGCAGTACTTC. It specifies CASSPAYRTGSSEQYF.

This clonotype was recorded at least ten times. V usage is TRBV6-1 and J usage is TRBJ2-3; 9 bases are a match to TRBD2. The junction had 4 bases not matched to a gene; V was cut back by 1 base and J by 5 bases. Looked up from germline, CDR1 is MNHNS and CDR2 is SASEGT. The CDR3 is 15 amino acids. The CDR3 DNA is TGTGCCAGCAGTGAAGGCGGGAGGGCCTTAGATACGCAGTATTTT. Protein: CASSEGGRALDTQYF.